Each of the 2 T cell receptor beta chains below was sequenced from the same sample in a study of CD8+ T cells in alopecia areata. Regarding treatment: oral pan-JAK inhibitor, 5-10 mg twice daily. In each case, RNA was isolated and then reverse transcribed into cDNA as the sequencing template. Libraries were prepared by immunoSEQ multiplex PCR; TCRdb keeps only in-frame clonotypes and omits some of them. The sample includes fewer than 250,000 clones, approximately 45% of them seen just once. The specimen was CD4+ T cells sorted from blood, collected at approximately week 36, from a patient treated with tofacitinib. All receptors derive from a human donor with alopecia areata.

This chain connects TRBV19 to TRBJ2-1, with TRBD1 as a possible D gene (5 bases). Germline CDR1 LNHDA, CDR2 SQIVND (reference sequence). The V end lost 6 bases, the J end lost 7 bases, and 16 bases lay between the germline ends. The CDR3 spans 14 residues. Here the CDR3 DNA reads TGTGCCAGTAGGCAAACAGGCCCCTGGAATGAGCAGTTCTTC. This gives the protein CASRQTGPWNEQFF.

In this sample, this clone turned up a few times. The gene calls are TRBV14 and TRBJ2-1, with D possibly matching TRBD2 (5 bases). V was pared by 2 bases and J by 3 bases, with 11 bases between. The germline gives CDR1 SGHDN, CDR2 FVKESK. The CDR3 sequence is 15 residues long. DNA of the CDR3: TGTGCCAGCAGCCAATTCAAGGACTTCTACAATGAGCAGTTCTTC. It translates to CASSQFKDFYNEQFF.